These T cell receptor beta chains were read from a single sample in a study of early T cells in non-severe SARS-CoV-2 infection. TCRdb reanalysed the 5' RACE reads using MiXCR and keeps one entry per CDR3 protein. The repertoire holds 65,000 to 95,000 distinct CDR3 sequences, with around 12% as singletons. The starting material was whole blood, obtained at baseline. The receptor set was obtained from an adult who was a healthcare worker with PCR-confirmed SARS-CoV-2 infection or an uninfected control (not recorded which). The donor label of this sample is uncertain. CDR3s include the opening cysteine and the closing phenylalanine or tryptophan. The D gene is left open where the match is weak. Clone size is not always given. Where it is, it says once, few, many or a class for expanded clones.

j_call	v_call	clone_size	d_call	cdr3_nt	cdr3_aa
TRBJ2-1	TRBV20-1	NA	NA	TGCAGTGCCGTGGACAATGAGCAGTTCTTC	CSAVDNEQFF
TRBJ1-2	TRBV4-2	NA	NA	TGTGCCAGCAGCCAACGCCCGACGGTCCCTGGCTACACCTTC	CASSQRPTVPGYTF
TRBJ1-2	TRBV18	NA	TRBD1	TGTGCCAGCTCACCACCCGGGACAGGGGGCCATGGCTACACCTTC	CASSPPGTGGHGYTF
TRBJ2-3	TRBV7-6	NA	TRBD2	TGTGCCACCGGGACTAGCGGGTTTTCTAGCACAGATACGCAGTATTTT	CATGTSGFSSTDTQYF
TRBJ2-2	TRBV18	few	NA	TGTGCCAGCTCACCAGAGGCCCGCCGCACCGGGGAGCTGTTTTTT	CASSPEARRTGELFF
TRBJ1-2	TRBV12-3/TRBV12-4	many	NA	TGTGCCAGCAGTACCGGGACTAACTATGGCTACACCTTC	CASSTGTNYGYTF
TRBJ2-7	TRBV20-1	many	NA	TGCAGTGCTAGAGCCCCCCGCAGGGGCATAACCTACGAGCAGTACTTC	CSARAPRRGITYEQYF
TRBJ2-1	TRBV5-1	many	TRBD2	TGCGCCAGCAGCTTGGTTGCCAGCGGGAGGAGGGATGAGCAGTTCTTC	CASSLVASGRRDEQFF
TRBJ2-1	TRBV12-3/TRBV12-4	few	TRBD2	TGTGCCAGCAGGAGCGGGGGGGCCCAAGGTGAGCAGTTCTTC	CASRSGGAQGEQFF
TRBJ2-6	TRBV29-1	many	NA	TGCAGCGTGGTGACCTCTGGGGCCAACGTCCTGACTTTC	CSVVTSGANVLTF
TRBJ2-2	TRBV7-8	NA	NA	TGTGCCAGCAGAATCAGGGAGGCGGCCACCGGGGAGCTGTTTTTT	CASRIREAATGELFF
TRBJ2-5	TRBV12-5	few	TRBD1	TGTGCTAGTGGCAAGGACAGGTGGACCCAGTACTTC	CASGKDRWTQYF
TRBJ1-2	TRBV3-1	many	NA	TGTGCCAGCAGCGGCGATGATCTGGGCTACACCTTC	CASSGDDLGYTF
TRBJ1-5	TRBV2	NA	NA	TGTGCCAGCAGGAGGCCTTTCTCCAATCAGCCCCAGCATTTT	CASRRPFSNQPQHF
TRBJ2-7	TRBV7-6	NA	TRBD2	TGTGCCAGCAGCTTAGGCGGGACTAGGGGAGTTTACGAGCAGTACTTC	CASSLGGTRGVYEQYF
TRBJ2-1	TRBV6-2/TRBV6-3	many	NA	TGTGCCAGCACCGACGAGGGTGAGCAGTTCTTC	CASTDEGEQFF
TRBJ2-1	TRBV20-1	NA	TRBD1	TGCAGTGGGGACAGGGGTTACAATGAGCAGTTCTTC	CSGDRGYNEQFF
TRBJ2-2	TRBV28	few	TRBD2	TGTGCCAGCAGCCCTCTCTCTAGCGGGTCGAACACCGGGGAGCTGTTTTTT	CASSPLSSGSNTGELFF
TRBJ2-2	TRBV27	NA	TRBD1	TGTGCCAGCGAAAGACCGGGACAGGCCACCGGGGAGCTGTTTTTT	CASERPGQATGELFF
TRBJ1-5	TRBV18	NA	NA	TGTGCCTCCAGACTAGCGGGATTGGATACGCAGCATTTT	CASRLAGLDTQHF
TRBJ2-7	TRBV5-1	few	NA	TGCGCCAGCAGCTTGGTTGGGGCAGGCGAGCAGTACTTC	CASSLVGAGEQYF
TRBJ2-3	TRBV5-1	NA	TRBD2	TGCGCCAGCAGCGCGGGACTAGCGGGGGGCTCCGCACCCACAGATACGCAGTATTTT	CASSAGLAGGSAPTDTQYF
TRBJ1-2	TRBV20-1	few	NA	TGCAGTGCTAGAGTGGGGCAGTACGGCTACACCTTC	CSARVGQYGYTF
TRBJ1-2	TRBV7-3	many	TRBD1	TGTGCCAGCAGCTTGGGACAGGGGGACGGCTACACCTTC	CASSLGQGDGYTF
TRBJ2-1	TRBV2	few	TRBD2	TGTGCCAGCAGCCTGACGACTAGCGGGGGATACAATGAGCAGTTCTTC	CASSLTTSGGYNEQFF
TRBJ2-7	TRBV6-6	many	TRBD1	TGTGCCAGCAGTTACTCCTCCGGGACAGGCGTCTACGAGCAGTACTTC	CASSYSSGTGVYEQYF
TRBJ2-5	TRBV12-3/TRBV12-4	many	NA	TGTGCCAGCAGTTTAAAACGAGAGACCCAGTACTTC	CASSLKRETQYF
TRBJ2-3	TRBV7-3	few	NA	TGTGCCAGCAGCCTTATTGGGGGTCATCTCTACACAGATACGCAGTATTTT	CASSLIGGHLYTDTQYF
TRBJ2-5	TRBV3-1	few	NA	TGTGCCAGCAGCCAAGTGGGGGGGGCCGAGACCCAGTACTTC	CASSQVGGAETQYF
TRBJ2-7	TRBV7-6	many	NA	TGTGCCAGCAGCTTAGACGGGGGCGAGCAGTACTTC	CASSLDGGEQYF
TRBJ2-1	TRBV14	few	NA	TGTGCCAGCAGCACCTCGCGTGCTGAGCAGTTCTTC	CASSTSRAEQFF
TRBJ1-1	TRBV29-1	few	NA	TGCAGCGTTGAATCGCGGAACCATGAAGCTTTCTTT	CSVESRNHEAFF
TRBJ2-2	TRBV6-2/TRBV6-3	NA	NA	TGTGCCAGCACTCCGCCCCAAGTCGGGGAGCTGTTTTTT	CASTPPQVGELFF
TRBJ1-1	TRBV27	many	NA	TGTGCCAGCAGTTTAATGCCGAACACTGAAGCTTTCTTT	CASSLMPNTEAFF
TRBJ2-1	TRBV11-2	NA	NA	TGTGCCAGCAGCTTAGTCCCACGAGGGTACAATGAGCAGTTCTTC	CASSLVPRGYNEQFF
TRBJ1-3	TRBV29-1	NA	NA	TGCAGCGGGGGGGGTGCGGCTGGAAACACCATATATTTT	CSGGGAAGNTIYF